Shown below are 20 T cell receptor beta chains from a single sample sequenced in a study of early T cells in non-severe SARS-CoV-2 infection. MiXCR, run by TCRdb on the 5' RACE reads, gives a single entry per CDR3 protein. Of under 100,000 distinct CDR3 sequences listed, approximately 11% were seen once; the top ten hold approximately 5.4%. Sample: whole blood. All receptors derive from an adult who was a healthcare worker with PCR-confirmed SARS-CoV-2 infection or an uninfected control (not recorded which).

The chain recombines TRBV6-1 with TRBJ2-7; D remains ambiguous. In germline, CDR1 is MNHNS, CDR2 SASEGT. This CDR3 is 15 amino acids long. Trimming left V 2 bases short and J 0 bases short, with 11 bases between. The CDR3 DNA follows: TGTGCCAGCAGTGAATTTAGGGCTAGCTCCTACGAGCAGTACTTC. The encoded protein is CASSEFRASSYEQYF.

The table lists this clonotype with a few counts. The genes are TRBV7-8 and TRBJ2-1; the D gene is possibly TRBD1 (5 bases). This CDR3 spans 16 amino acids. CDR1 SGHVS and CDR2 FQNEAQ come from the germline V gene. Trimming cost V 5 bases and J 4 bases, with 18 bases left between them. This CDR3 reads CASSMEGQEIYNEQFF. The CDR3 DNA follows: TGTGCCAGCAGCATGGAAGGACAAGAGATATACAATGAGCAGTTCTTC.

This chain uses TRBV6-5 with TRBJ2-1; 12 bases fit TRBD2. Germline CDR1 MNHEY, CDR2 SVGAGI. The CDR3 has 16 amino acids. The junction had 10 bases not matched to a gene; V was cut back by 6 bases and J by 7 bases. CDR3 residues: CASSFLTSGSANEQFF. The CDR3 DNA is TGTGCCAGCAGCTTCCTGACTAGCGGGAGTGCTAATGAGCAGTTCTTC.

This clonotype was recorded at least ten times. CDR3 protein: CSVAGGPETQYF. The DNA of the CDR3 is TGCAGCGTTGCGGGGGGGCCGGAGACCCAGTACTTC. J is TRBJ2-5 and V is TRBV29-1; 8 positions agree with TRBD2. This CDR3 region has 12 residues. V lost 4 bases and J lost 5; bases outside the gene matches: 3. CDR1 and CDR2 (germline): SQVTM, ANQGSEA.

This clonotype was seen many times. The V and J genes are TRBV4-1 and TRBJ2-7; D is possibly TRBD1 (8 bases). CDR3 length: 16 amino acids. CDR1 is MGHRA, CDR2 YSYEKL, per germline. Trimming cost V 4 bases and J 3 bases, with 19 bases left between them. The CDR3 spells CASSPTRTGRVYEQYF. CDR3 bases: TGCGCCAGCAGCCCGACCCGGACAGGGAGGGTCTACGAGCAGTACTTC.

This clonotype was counted ten times or more. The chain recombines TRBV10-2 with TRBJ2-7, with D unclear. CDR3 length: 12 residues. Trimming took 1 base from V and 4 from J, leaving 5 bases between them. Germline V gene sequence: CDR1 WSHSY, CDR2 SAAADI. As DNA, the CDR3 is TGCGCCAGCAGTGAGTACGGGTACGAGCAGTACTTC. Protein: CASSEYGYEQYF.

This clonotype was observed a few times. The J gene is TRBJ1-1, the V gene TRBV5-1; 11 bases fit TRBD1. V gave up 0 bases and J gave up 4 bases; unmatched junction bases: 11. Germline lookup yields CDR1 SGHRS and CDR2 YFSETQ. The CDR3 totals 18 residues. As DNA, the CDR3 is TGCGCCAGCAGCTTGGCCGGACTTACCGGGACAGGGGGCACTGAAGCTTTCTTT. It codes for CASSLAGLTGTGGTEAFF.

Only a few counts were recorded for this clonotype. This sequence joins TRBV18 and TRBJ2-7, with TRBD1 as a possible D gene (5 bases). This CDR3 contains 13 residues. The germline V gene encodes CDR1 KGHSH and CDR2 LQKENI. V gave up 3 bases and J gave up 4 bases, with 10 bases separating them. CDR3 amino acids: CASSPDTKYEQYF. The DNA of the CDR3 is TGTGCCAGCTCACCGGACACGAAGTACGAGCAGTACTTC. Together with reference TRBV18 and TRBJ2-7, the CDR3 gives the full variable domain: NAGVMQNPRHLVRRRGQEARLRCSPMKGHSHVYWYRQLPEEGLKFMVYLQKENIIDESGMPKERFSAEFPKEGPSILRIQQVVRGDSAAYFCASSPDTKYEQYFGPGTRLTVT.

This clonotype appeared a few times. This chain uses TRBV3-1 with TRBJ1-5; no clear D gene. Trimming stripped 0 bases from V and 6 bases from J, with 12 bases between. CDR1 is LGHDT and CDR2 is YNNKEL in the germline V gene (reference sequence). The CDR3 length is 15 residues. This CDR3 is CASSQEAAVPQPQHF. In DNA, the CDR3 is TGTGCCAGCAGCCAAGAGGCGGCAGTCCCTCAGCCCCAGCATTTT.

J is TRBJ1-6 and V is TRBV29-1; 8 bases line up with TRBD1. After removal of 6 bases from V and 8 bases from J, the junction contained 3 bases not matched to a gene. The CDR3 totals 12 residues. Per the germline V gene, CDR1 is SQVTM and CDR2 is ANQGSEA. The CDR3 bases are TGCAGCGTGAAGACAGGGGATTCACCCCTCCACTTT. Translating it yields CSVKTGDSPLHF.

A single count supports this clonotype. The V and J genes are TRBV6-1 and TRBJ2-3; D not resolved. The CDR3 contains 11 residues. V shed 7 bases and J shed 9 bases, with 11 bases lying between them. In germline, CDR1 is MNHNS, CDR2 SASEGT. CDR3 DNA: TGTGCCAGCAAGTTACGTGCGACGCAGTATTTT. Translated: CASKLRATQYF.

This clonotype came up many times. This rearrangement joins TRBV28 to TRBJ1-6, with TRBD1 matching over 9 bases. With 1 base clipped from V and 6 bases from J, the junction kept 4 bases outside the gene matches. This CDR3 comprises 16 residues. CDR1 is MDHEN and CDR2 is SYDVKM in the germline V gene. The CDR3 region is CASSLFGQGTNSPLHF. In DNA, the CDR3 is TGTGCCAGCAGTTTATTCGGACAGGGGACTAATTCACCCCTCCACTTT. The full variable domain, with the rest looked up from reference TRBV28 and TRBJ1-6, is DVKVTQSSRYLVKRTGEKVFLECVQDMDHENMFWYRQDPGLGLRLIYFSYDVKMKEKGDIPEGYSVSREKKERFSLILESASTNQTSMYLCASSLFGQGTNSPLHFGNGTRLTVT.

This clonotype was observed a handful of times. The rearrangement links TRBV12-3 or TRBV12-4 to TRBJ1-6; D gene uncertain. The V gene lost 6 bases and the J gene lost 10 bases, with 13 bases spanning the gap. The CDR3 covers 13 residues. CDR3 sequence reads: CASSKFGGSPLHF. In DNA form, the CDR3 reads TGTGCCAGCAGCAAATTCGGTGGATCACCCCTCCACTTT.

This clonotype was seen at least ten times. V and J are TRBV19 and TRBJ2-5, with D tentatively TRBD1 (6 bases). CDR1 LNHDA and CDR2 SQIVND come from the germline V gene (reference sequence). The CDR3 loop spans 15 amino acids. V lost 9 bases, J lost 1 base, and 18 bases lay in between. CDR3 nucleotide sequence: TGTGCCAGCAGGCCAACAGGGTGGACCCAAGAGACCCAGTACTTC. Its protein product is CASRPTGWTQETQYF.

At least ten counts were recorded for this clonotype. At one end, the junction sequence differs from germline, possibly due to a read error. The genes are TRBV19 and TRBJ2-7; tentatively, D is TRBD2 (5 bases). CDR1 is LNHDA and CDR2 is SQIVND in the germline V gene (reference sequence). The CDR3 has 12 amino acids. The CDR3 spells CASSEDSNEQYF. The CDR3, as DNA: TGTGCCAGTAGTGAGGACTCCAACGAGCAGTACTTC. Combining the CDR3 with reference TRBV19 and TRBJ2-7 gives the whole variable domain DGGITQSPKYLFRKEGQNVTLSCEQNLNHDAMYWYRQDPGQGLRLIYYSQIVNDFQKGDIAEGYSVSREKKESFPLTVTSAQKNPTAFYLCASSEDSNEQYFGPGTRLTVT.

V is TRBV20-1 and J is TRBJ1-2; 7 positions match TRBD1. V shed 2 bases and J 1 base; nucleotides not matched to a gene: 10. In germline, CDR1 is DFQATT, CDR2 SNEGSKA (reference sequence). The CDR3 contains 16 residues. This chain's CDR3 is CSARPIGQDYNYGYTF. The CDR3 nucleotides are TGCAGTGCTAGACCTATCGGACAGGACTATAACTATGGCTACACCTTC.

This chain links TRBV5-6 with TRBJ2-3; 11 nucleotides match TRBD1. The CDR3 covers 13 residues. Trimming at V came to 7 bases and at J to 5 bases, leaving 3 bases not matched to a gene. Germline V gene sequence: CDR1 SGHDT, CDR2 YYEEEE. The CDR3 nucleotides are TGTGCCAGCTGGGACAGGGGGGTAGATACGCAGTATTTT. Translated: CASWDRGVDTQYF.

V gene TRBV7-9 combines with J gene TRBJ1-1, with 9 bases identical to TRBD1. V shed 4 bases and J 4 bases; nucleotides not matched to a gene: 7. The CDR3 runs to 15 residues. CDR1 is SEHNR and CDR2 is FQNEAQ in the germline V gene (reference sequence). Here the CDR3 reads CASSSETGGLTEAFF. The CDR3 bases are TGTGCCAGCAGCTCCGAAACAGGGGGCCTCACTGAAGCTTTCTTT.

This clonotype was found many times. CDR3 in amino acids: CACDVTPDGRHFWYF. The CDR3 DNA follows: TGTGCCTGTGACGTTACCCCGGACGGACGACACTTCTGGTACTTC. This chain connects TRBV30 to TRBJ2-7; D unresolved. CDR1 and CDR2 from the germline V gene are GTSNPN and SVGIG (reference sequence). With 6 bases removed from V and 12 bases from J, the gap between germline ends came to 30 bases. The CDR3 length is 15 residues.

This clonotype has a count of ten or more. This chain connects TRBV20-1 to TRBJ2-1; 7 nucleotides match TRBD2. After removal of 3 bases from V and 4 bases from J, the junction contained 6 bases not matched to a gene. The CDR3 runs 14 residues. CDR1 and CDR2 from the germline V gene are DFQATT and SNEGSKA (reference sequence). The CDR3 sequence is CSASGGSGYNEQFF. CDR3 nucleotides: TGCAGTGCTAGCGGCGGGAGTGGTTACAATGAGCAGTTCTTC.